This T cell receptor beta chain came from a study of blood T cell repertoires in COVID-19. Looking at the study overall: Italy, Spain and the United States were the sources of the convalescent and acute COVID-19 samples. Sources were T cells, B-cell-depleted T cells, or PBMCs; the material itself was cDNA or gDNA.

The CDR3 is made up of 17 amino acids. Germline V gene sequence: CDR1 SGHTA, CDR2 FQGNSA. Authors' data handling: Estimated nucleated cell counts came from reference gene primer amplification. The data were produced by immunoSEQ multiplex PCR, yet TCRdb's version contains in-frame clones alone and is incomplete. The V and J calls and the clone size are those of that table, but D and trimming were determined from the DNA. The table lists around 250,000 clones, 70% to 90% of them singletons. Regarding this clone: At one end the junction does not follow the germline gene, possibly because of a read error.

The rearrangement joins TRBV7-2 to TRBJ2-4; 7 bases line up with TRBD2. The sample taken for sequencing was peripheral blood. This TCR came from a man in his 60s with acute or convalescent COVID-19. CDR3 in DNA: TGTGCCAGCAGCTTGAATTCTTGGGCTAGCGGAAAAAATATTCAGTACTTC. It codes for CASSLNSWASGKNIQYF.